What follows are 2 T cell receptor beta chains derived from one specimen sequenced in a study of graft-versus-host responses after intestinal transplantation. Their cognate antigens are unknown. Using immunoSEQ multiplex PCR, the repertoire was profiled, and TCRdb retains in-frame clones only, with some absent. The sample lists about 110,000 clones, roughly 95% occurring once. The source material was unstimulated CD8+ T cells sorted from spleen or lymph node cells, sampled before intestinal transplant. The receptors come from a human donor who received an intestinal transplant.

This clone was seen only a few times. J is TRBJ2-1 and V is TRBV28; tentatively, D is TRBD1 (6 bases). V gave up 3 bases and J gave up 2 bases, with 11 bases separating them. The CDR3 consists of 15 residues. Germline V gene lookup returns CDR1 MDHEN and CDR2 SYDVKM. CDR3 region: CASSFRGHTYNEQFF. DNA for the CDR3: TGTGCCAGCAGTTTCAGGGGACACACCTACAATGAGCAGTTCTTC.

The gene calls are TRBV7-9 and TRBJ2-1, with D perhaps matching TRBD2 (7 bases). The CDR3 has 18 amino acids. V gave up 3 bases and J gave up 4 bases, with 22 bases separating them. The germline V gene has CDR1 SEHNR and CDR2 FQNEAQ (reference sequence). DNA for the CDR3: TGTGCCAGCAGCTTCCCCCTTACGGGGGGCGAGAGTTACAATGAGCAGTTCTTC. Translation: CASSFPLTGGESYNEQFF.